This TCR beta chain was profiled in a study of blood T cell repertoires in COVID-19. Trimming stripped 5 bases from V and 1 base from J, with 17 bases between. The CDR3 covers 16 residues. Germline V lookup: CDR1 MNHEY, CDR2 SMNVEV (reference sequence). Using immunoSEQ multiplex PCR, the repertoire was profiled, and TCRdb retains in-frame clones only, with some absent. This repertoire shows 100,000 to 150,000 clones, less than 90% found once; its top ten account for around 2.3%. The clonotype originates from a woman in her fifties or sixties who had recovered from COVID-19. The sample consisted of PBMCs or T cells enriched from blood (not recorded which). The V and J genes are TRBV27 and TRBJ1-1; D might be TRBD1 (5 bases). The CDR3 here is CASSPQPQGPNTEAFF. The CDR3 nucleotides read TGTGCCAGCAGTCCCCAACCCCAGGGCCCGAACACTGAAGCTTTCTTT.